These T cell receptor beta chains were read from a single sample in a study of T cells in Graves' hyperthyroidism and ophthalmopathy. TCRdb used MiXCR to reprocess the multiplex PCR reads, holding one entry per CDR3 protein. The sample comprises over 400,000 distinct CDR3 sequences, approximately 14% of which are singletons, and 13% rests with the top ten. Sequencing was performed on blood. The receptors originated from a man between 18 and 35 years old with Graves' ophthalmopathy. The CDR3 runs from the conserved cysteine through the conserved F or W. The D gene is left open where the match is weak. A row's size may be missing; if present it is once, few, many or a size class.

clone_size | j_call | v_call | d_call | cdr3_nt | cdr3_aa
many | TRBJ2-5 | TRBV7-4 | TRBD2 | TGTGCCAGCAGCTTACTTCAGCGGGAGTTGGGAGAGACCCAGTACTTC | CASSLLQRELGETQYF
- | TRBJ2-3 | TRBV9 | - | TGTGCCAGCAGCGCCCCCGAGACCCCCAACACAGATACGCAGTATTTT | CASSAPETPNTDTQYF
many | TRBJ1-6 | TRBV3-1 | TRBD1 | TGTGCCAGCAGCCAACACGGACAGGGGGGAAGCTCACCCCTCCACTTT | CASSQHGQGGSSPLHF
many | TRBJ1-2 | TRBV30 | - | TGTGCCTGGAGTGCCCGGGCAGGGGCAAACTATGGCTACACCTTC | CAWSARAGANYGYTF
few | TRBJ2-7 | TRBV5-1 | - | TGCGCCAGCAGCCCAATCCCTTTCAACCTTTACGAGCAGTACTTC | CASSPIPFNLYEQYF
many | TRBJ2-7 | TRBV14 | - | TGTGCCAGCAGCCAAGCAGCGGCCTCCTACGAGCAGTACTTC | CASSQAAASYEQYF
- | TRBJ2-3 | TRBV4-2 | TRBD2 | TGTGCCAGCAGCCAAGAGAGAAGCGGGGGGGACACAGATACGCAGTATTTT | CASSQERSGGDTDTQYF
many | TRBJ1-2 | TRBV20-1 | - | TGCAGTGCTAGAGATAGGACCGAGTATGGCTACACCTTC | CSARDRTEYGYTF
many | TRBJ1-6 | TRBV20-1 | - | TGCAGTGCTAGAGATCCACAGGGAATCTATAATTCACCCCTCCACTTT | CSARDPQGIYNSPLHF
few | TRBJ2-7 | TRBV4-1 | TRBD2 | TGCGCCAGCAGCCCAGGACCGGACACATATAGACTAGCGGGGTCTTACGAGCAGTACTTC | CASSPGPDTYRLAGSYEQYF
many | TRBJ1-5 | TRBV2 | - | TGTGCCAGCAGACCGGACAGCAATCAGCCCCAGCATTTT | CASRPDSNQPQHF
many | TRBJ2-1 | TRBV30 | - | TGTGCCTGGACCCCAAGCAATGAGCAGTTCTTC | CAWTPSNEQFF
few | TRBJ1-5 | TRBV19 | - | TGTGCCAGTAGTATAGTAGGCAGCCAATATAGCAATCAGCCCCAGCATTTT | CASSIVGSQYSNQPQHF
once | TRBJ1-2 | TRBV11-2 | TRBD1 | TGTGCCAGCAGGTTCGGGGACAGTTTCGGCTACACCTTC | CASRFGDSFGYTF
many | TRBJ2-2 | TRBV3-1 | - | TGTGCCAGCAGCCAAGCGCCGACGTCGGGGGAGCTGTTTTTT | CASSQAPTSGELFF
many | TRBJ2-1 | TRBV6-1 | TRBD2 | TGTGCCAGCACATTGCCGGGACTAGCGGGAAAGGAGCAGTTCTTC | CASTLPGLAGKEQFF
many | TRBJ2-7 | TRBV18 | TRBD2 | TGTGCCAGCTCGCTACCGGGAGGTCAAGAGCAGTACTTC | CASSLPGGQEQYF
- | TRBJ2-5 | TRBV5-6 | TRBD2 | TGTGCCAGCAGCTTCCTAGCGGGGGGAAGGACCCAGTACTTC | CASSFLAGGRTQYF
- | TRBJ2-1 | TRBV19 | - | TGTGCCAGTAGTACCTACAGGGAGTTCAATGAGCAGTTCTTC | CASSTYREFNEQFF